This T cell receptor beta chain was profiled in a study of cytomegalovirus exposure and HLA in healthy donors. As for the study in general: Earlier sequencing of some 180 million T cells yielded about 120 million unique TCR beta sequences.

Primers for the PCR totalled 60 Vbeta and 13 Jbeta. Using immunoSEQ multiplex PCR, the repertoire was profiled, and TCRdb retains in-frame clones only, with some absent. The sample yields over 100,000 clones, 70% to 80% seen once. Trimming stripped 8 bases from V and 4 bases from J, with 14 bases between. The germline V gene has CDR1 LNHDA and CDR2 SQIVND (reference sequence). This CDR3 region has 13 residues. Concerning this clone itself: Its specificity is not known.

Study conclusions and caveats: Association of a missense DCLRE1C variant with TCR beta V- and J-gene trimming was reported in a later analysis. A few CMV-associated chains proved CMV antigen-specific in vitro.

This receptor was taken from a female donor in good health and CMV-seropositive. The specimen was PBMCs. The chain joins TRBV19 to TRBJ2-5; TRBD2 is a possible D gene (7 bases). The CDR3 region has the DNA TGTGCCAGTGAAGGGGGGGCCGGAGAGACCCAGTACTTC. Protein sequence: CASEGGAGETQYF.